This T cell receptor beta chain was found in a study of beta chain features in type 1 diabetes. Findings and limits, study-wide: Naive, central memory and regulatory TCRB repertoires appeared more similar among patients than healthy donors.

The authors reverse transcribed all of the isolated RNA, so sequencing captured expressed TCRB transcripts. An average of about 3.57 million reads was obtained for naive, central memory and regulatory T cell samples. Profiled with immunoSEQ multiplex PCR; TCRdb holds only in-frame clones, not every one. The data hold around 500,000 clones, with around 10% observed a single time. Every single donor gave one heparinised blood draw, and these averaged about 100 mL. Purity exceeded 95% in all sorted populations. Concerning this clone itself: No antigen is known for it. The sample holds other DNA sequences that translate to the same CDR3.

This CDR3 is built from 18 residues. Germline CDR1 reads MGHRA; CDR2 reads YSYEKL. V shed 4 bases, J shed 0 bases, and the junction held 4 bases outside the gene matches. Sequencing used naive CD4+ T cells from blood. This clonotype was obtained from a woman aged 18-29 years in good health. The genes are TRBV4-1 and TRBJ2-4; 15 bases are a match to TRBD2. The CDR3 DNA is TGCGCCAGCAGCCGCGGACTAGCGGGAGGGTTAGCCAAAAACATTCAGTACTTC. Its protein product is CASSRGLAGGLAKNIQYF.